This T cell receptor (beta chain) derives from a study of blood T cell repertoires in COVID-19. Study as a whole: COVID-19 samples from acute and convalescent phases originated in the United States, Italy and Spain.

CDR3 length equals 13 residues. V lost 3 bases to trimming and J lost 8 bases, with 13 bases between them. The germline V gene encodes CDR1 LGHDT and CDR2 YNNKEL (reference sequence). In the original analysis: The authors estimated nucleated cell counts from reference gene primer amplification. The repertoire was sequenced with immunoSEQ multiplex PCR; TCRdb's copy has only in-frame clones and lacks some. Clonal size and the V and J genes are those of that table, whereas D and trimming came from the DNA. The table includes around 160,000 clones, 87% detected once. The clonotype was recovered from a man older than 75 with acute or convalescent COVID-19. Sequencing input: peripheral blood. This chain connects TRBV3-1 (or the pseudogene TRBV3-2) to TRBJ1-2; D unresolved. The CDR3: CASSHEVPPGYTF. As DNA, the CDR3 is TGTGCCAGCAGCCATGAGGTTCCCCCGGGCTACACCTTC.